Many counts were recorded for the clone carrying this TCR beta chain. These data originate in a study of T cells in Graves' hyperthyroidism and ophthalmopathy. Across the study: Blood from the periphery was taken at initial diagnosis, before any treatment.

The CDR3 regions of TCR beta were amplified from RNA transcripts. The HTBI primer set was used in a first-round RT-PCR of the TCR CDR3. TCRdb reanalysed the multiplex PCR reads using MiXCR and keeps one entry per CDR3 protein. The sample records around 580,000 distinct CDR3 sequences, over 15% being singletons. Per germline, CDR1 SGDLS and CDR2 YYNGEE. Trimming took off 5 bases at V and 2 bases at J, with 14 bases between the two ends. The CDR3 runs to 15 residues. Input material: blood. The chain has TRBV9 and TRBJ1-5; possible D gene TRBD1, 6 bases. The sequence was obtained from a woman aged 18-29 years with Graves' hyperthyroidism. The CDR3 coding sequence is TGTGCCAGCAGTATTTCAGGGGATGGCAATCAGCCCCAGCATTTT. Residues: CASSISGDGNQPQHF.